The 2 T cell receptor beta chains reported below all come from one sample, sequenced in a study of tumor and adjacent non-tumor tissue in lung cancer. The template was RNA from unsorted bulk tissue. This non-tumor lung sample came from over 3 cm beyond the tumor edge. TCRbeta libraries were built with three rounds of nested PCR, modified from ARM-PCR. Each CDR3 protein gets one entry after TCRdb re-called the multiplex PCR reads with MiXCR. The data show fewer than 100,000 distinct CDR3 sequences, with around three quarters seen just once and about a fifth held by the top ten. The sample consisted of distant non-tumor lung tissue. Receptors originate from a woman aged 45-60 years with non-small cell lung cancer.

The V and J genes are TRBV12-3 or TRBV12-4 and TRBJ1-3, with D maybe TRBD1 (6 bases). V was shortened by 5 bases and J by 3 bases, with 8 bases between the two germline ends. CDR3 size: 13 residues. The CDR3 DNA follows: TGTGCCAGCAGTACGGGACATGGAAACACCATATATTTT. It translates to CASSTGHGNTIYF.

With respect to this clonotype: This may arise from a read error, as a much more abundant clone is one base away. The CDR3 sequence: CAGSFGPPQSSCNEQFF. CDR3 DNA sequence: TGCGCCGGCAGTTTCGGTCCCCCCCAAAGCTCCTGCAATGAGCAGTTCTTC. The chain joins TRBV10-2 to TRBJ2-1; no firm D call. Germline-derived CDR1 and CDR2 are WSHSY and SAAADI. This CDR3 is 17 amino acids long.